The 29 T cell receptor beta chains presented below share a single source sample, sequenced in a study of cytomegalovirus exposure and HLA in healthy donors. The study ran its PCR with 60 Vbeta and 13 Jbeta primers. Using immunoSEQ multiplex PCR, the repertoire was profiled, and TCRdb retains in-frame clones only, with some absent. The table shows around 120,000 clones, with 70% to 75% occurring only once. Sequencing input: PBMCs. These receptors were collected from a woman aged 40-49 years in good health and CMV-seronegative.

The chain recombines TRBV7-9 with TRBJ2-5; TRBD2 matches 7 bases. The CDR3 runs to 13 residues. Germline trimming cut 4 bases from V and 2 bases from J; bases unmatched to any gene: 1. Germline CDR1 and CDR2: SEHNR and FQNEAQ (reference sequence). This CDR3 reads CASSSGLQETQYF. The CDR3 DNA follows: TGTGCCAGCAGCTCGGGACTACAAGAGACCCAGTACTTC.

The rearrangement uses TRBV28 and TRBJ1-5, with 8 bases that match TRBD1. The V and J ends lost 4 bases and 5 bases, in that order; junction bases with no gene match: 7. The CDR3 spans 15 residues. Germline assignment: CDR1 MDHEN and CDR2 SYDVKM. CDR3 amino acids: CASSSSGTGDQPQHF. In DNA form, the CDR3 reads TGTGCCAGCAGTTCGTCCGGGACAGGCGATCAGCCCCAGCATTTT.

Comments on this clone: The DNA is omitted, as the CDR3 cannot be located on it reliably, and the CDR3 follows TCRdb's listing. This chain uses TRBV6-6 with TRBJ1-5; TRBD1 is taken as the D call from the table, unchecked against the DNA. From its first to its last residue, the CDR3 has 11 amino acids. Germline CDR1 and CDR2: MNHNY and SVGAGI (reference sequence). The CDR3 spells CASKGDSPSIF.

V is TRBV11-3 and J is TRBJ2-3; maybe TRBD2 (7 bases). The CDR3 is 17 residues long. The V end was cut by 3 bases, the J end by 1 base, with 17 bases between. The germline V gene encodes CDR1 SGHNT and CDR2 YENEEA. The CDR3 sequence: CASSLRGLGAGTDTQYF. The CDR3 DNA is TGTGCCAGCAGCTTGCGGGGGTTGGGGGCCGGCACAGATACGCAGTATTTT.

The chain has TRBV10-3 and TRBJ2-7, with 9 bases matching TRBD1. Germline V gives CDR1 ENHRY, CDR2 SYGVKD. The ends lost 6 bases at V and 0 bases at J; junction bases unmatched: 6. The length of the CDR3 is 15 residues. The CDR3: CAIRSGTGYSYEQYF. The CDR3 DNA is TGTGCCATCAGATCCGGGACAGGGTACTCCTACGAGCAGTACTTC.

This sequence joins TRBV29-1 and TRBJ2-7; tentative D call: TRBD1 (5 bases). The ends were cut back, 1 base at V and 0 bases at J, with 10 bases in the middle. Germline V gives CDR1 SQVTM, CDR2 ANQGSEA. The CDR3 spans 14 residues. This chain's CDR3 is CSVEGGPDSYEQYF. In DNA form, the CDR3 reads TGCAGCGTTGAAGGGGGCCCTGACTCCTACGAGCAGTACTTC.

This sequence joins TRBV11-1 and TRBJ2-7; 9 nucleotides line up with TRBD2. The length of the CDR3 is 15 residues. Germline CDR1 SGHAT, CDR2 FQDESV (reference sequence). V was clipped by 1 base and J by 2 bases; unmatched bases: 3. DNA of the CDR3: TGTGCCAGCAGCTTAGACCCTAGCGGGACCTACGAGCAGTACTTC. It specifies CASSLDPSGTYEQYF.

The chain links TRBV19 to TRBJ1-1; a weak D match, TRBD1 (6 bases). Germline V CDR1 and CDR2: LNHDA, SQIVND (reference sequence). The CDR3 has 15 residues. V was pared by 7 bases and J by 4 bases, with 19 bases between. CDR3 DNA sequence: TGTGCCAGTATCCCTAGGCGGACAGACCTCACTGAAGCTTTCTTT. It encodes CASIPRRTDLTEAFF.

CDR3 in amino acids: CASSYFTRVQETQYF. The CDR3 DNA reads TGTGCCAGCAGTTACTTTACGCGGGTCCAAGAGACCCAGTACTTC. The chain recombines TRBV6-6 with TRBJ2-5, with a tentative D call TRBD2 (5 bases). Per germline, CDR1 MNHNY and CDR2 SVGAGI (reference sequence). V was shortened by 1 base and J by 1 base, with 10 bases between the two germline ends. The CDR3 is 15 residues long.

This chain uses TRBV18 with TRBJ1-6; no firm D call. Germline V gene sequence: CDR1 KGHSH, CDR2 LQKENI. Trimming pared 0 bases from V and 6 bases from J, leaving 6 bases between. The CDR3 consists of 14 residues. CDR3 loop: CASSPPASNSPLHF. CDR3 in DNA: TGTGCCAGCTCACCACCGGCAAGTAATTCACCCCTCCACTTT.

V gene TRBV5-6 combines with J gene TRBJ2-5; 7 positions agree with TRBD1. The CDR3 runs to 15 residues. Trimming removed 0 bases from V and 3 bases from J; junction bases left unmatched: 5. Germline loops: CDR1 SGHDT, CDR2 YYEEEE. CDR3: CASSLARTGKETQYF. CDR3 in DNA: TGTGCCAGCAGCTTGGCCCGGACAGGAAAAGAGACCCAGTACTTC.

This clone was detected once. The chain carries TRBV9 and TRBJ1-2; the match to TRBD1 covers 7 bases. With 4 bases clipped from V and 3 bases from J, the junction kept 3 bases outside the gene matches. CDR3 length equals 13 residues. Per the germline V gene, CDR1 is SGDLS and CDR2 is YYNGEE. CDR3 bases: TGTGCCAGCAGCTACGGGACAGACTATGGCTACACCTTC. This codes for CASSYGTDYGYTF.

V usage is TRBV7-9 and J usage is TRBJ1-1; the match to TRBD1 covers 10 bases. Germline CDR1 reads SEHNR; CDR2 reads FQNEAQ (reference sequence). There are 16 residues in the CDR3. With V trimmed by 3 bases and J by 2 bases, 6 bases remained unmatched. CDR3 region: CASSLGTGDPNTEAFF. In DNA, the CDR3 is TGTGCCAGCAGCTTGGGGACAGGGGACCCTAACACTGAAGCTTTCTTT.

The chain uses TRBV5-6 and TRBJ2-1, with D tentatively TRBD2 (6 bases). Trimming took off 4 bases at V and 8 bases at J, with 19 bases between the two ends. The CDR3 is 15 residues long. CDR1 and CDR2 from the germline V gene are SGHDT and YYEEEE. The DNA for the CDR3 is TGTGCCAGCAGCCTTAGAACGGGAGCAATAGATGAGCAGTTCTTC. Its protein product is CASSLRTGAIDEQFF.

The CDR3 sequence is CASSLGVAGGPWDEQFF. CDR3 nucleotide sequence: TGCGCCAGCAGCTTGGGTGTAGCGGGGGGGCCATGGGATGAGCAGTTCTTC. V is TRBV5-1 and J is TRBJ2-1, with 11 bases fitting TRBD2. Germline assignment: CDR1 SGHRS and CDR2 YFSETQ. CDR3 length: 17 residues. The V and J ends lost 0 bases and 8 bases, in that order; junction bases with no gene match: 10.

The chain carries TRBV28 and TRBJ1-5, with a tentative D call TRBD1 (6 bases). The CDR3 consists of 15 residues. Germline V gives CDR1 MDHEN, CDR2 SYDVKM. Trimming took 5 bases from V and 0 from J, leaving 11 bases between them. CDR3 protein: CASSRTVYSNQPQHF. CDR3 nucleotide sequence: TGTGCCAGCAGTCGGACAGTCTATAGCAATCAGCCCCAGCATTTT. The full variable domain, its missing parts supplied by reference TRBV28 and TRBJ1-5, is DVKVTQSSRYLVKRTGEKVFLECVQDMDHENMFWYRQDPGLGLRLIYFSYDVKMKEKGDIPEGYSVSREKKERFSLILESASTNQTSMYLCASSRTVYSNQPQHFGDGTRLSIL.

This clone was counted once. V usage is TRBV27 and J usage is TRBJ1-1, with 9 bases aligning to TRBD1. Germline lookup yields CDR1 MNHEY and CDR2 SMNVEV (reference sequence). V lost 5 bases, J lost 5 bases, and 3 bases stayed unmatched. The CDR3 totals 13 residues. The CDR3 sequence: CASSKDRGTEAFF. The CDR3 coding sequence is TGTGCCAGCAGTAAAGACAGGGGGACTGAAGCTTTCTTT.

CDR3 loop: CSVEADLGAPDYGYTF. CDR3 in DNA: TGCAGCGTTGAAGCGGATTTAGGGGCCCCGGATTATGGCTACACCTTC. The chain carries TRBV29-1 and TRBJ1-2, with D tentatively TRBD1 (5 bases). Per the germline V gene, CDR1 is SQVTM and CDR2 is ANQGSEA. Trimming removed 1 base at V and 5 bases at J, with 20 bases between. This CDR3 is built from 16 residues.

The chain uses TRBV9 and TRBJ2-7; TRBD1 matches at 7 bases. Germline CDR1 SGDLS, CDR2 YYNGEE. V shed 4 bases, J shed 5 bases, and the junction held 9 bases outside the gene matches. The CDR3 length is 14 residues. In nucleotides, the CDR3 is TGTGCCAGCAGCCCTGGACAGGCTGTGCACGAGCAGTACTTC. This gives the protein CASSPGQAVHEQYF.

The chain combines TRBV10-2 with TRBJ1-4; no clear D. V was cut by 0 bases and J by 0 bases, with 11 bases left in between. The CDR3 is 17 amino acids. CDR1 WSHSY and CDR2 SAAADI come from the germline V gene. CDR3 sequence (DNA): TGCGCCAGCAGTGAGTCCCGGGGAATAGCAACTAATGAAAAACTGTTTTTT. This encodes CASSESRGIATNEKLFF.

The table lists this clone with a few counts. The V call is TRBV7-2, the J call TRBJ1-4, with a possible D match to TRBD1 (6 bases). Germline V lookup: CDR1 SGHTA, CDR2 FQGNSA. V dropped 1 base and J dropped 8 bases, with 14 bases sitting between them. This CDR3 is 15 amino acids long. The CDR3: CASSLVAQGAEKLFF. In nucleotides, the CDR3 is TGTGCCAGCAGCTTAGTTGCACAGGGTGCGGAAAAACTGTTTTTT.

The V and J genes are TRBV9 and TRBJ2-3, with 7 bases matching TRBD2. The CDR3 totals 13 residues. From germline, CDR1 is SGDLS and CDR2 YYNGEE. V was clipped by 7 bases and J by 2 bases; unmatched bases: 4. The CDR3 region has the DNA TGTGCCAGCTTAGCGGGCCCCACAGATACGCAGTATTTT. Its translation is CASLAGPTDTQYF.

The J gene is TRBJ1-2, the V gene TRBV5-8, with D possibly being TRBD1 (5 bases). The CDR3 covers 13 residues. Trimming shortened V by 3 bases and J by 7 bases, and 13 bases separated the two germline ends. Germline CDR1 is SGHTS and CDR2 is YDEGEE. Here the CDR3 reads CASSWGLVGGYTF. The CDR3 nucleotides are TGTGCCAGCAGCTGGGGCCTCGTAGGTGGCTACACCTTC.

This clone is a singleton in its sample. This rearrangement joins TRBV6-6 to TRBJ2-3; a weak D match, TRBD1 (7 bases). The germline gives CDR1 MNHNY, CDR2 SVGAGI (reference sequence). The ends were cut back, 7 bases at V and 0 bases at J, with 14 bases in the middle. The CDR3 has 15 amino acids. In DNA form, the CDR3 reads TGTGCCAGCAATACAGGGGACTCTAGCACAGATACGCAGTATTTT. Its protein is CASNTGDSSTDTQYF.

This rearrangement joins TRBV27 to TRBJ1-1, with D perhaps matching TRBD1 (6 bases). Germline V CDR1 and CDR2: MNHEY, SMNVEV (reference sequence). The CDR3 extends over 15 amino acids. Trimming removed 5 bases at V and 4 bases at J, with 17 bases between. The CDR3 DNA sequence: TGTGCCAGCAGTCGAAACAGGGATTCGGGCACTGAAGCTTTCTTT. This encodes CASSRNRDSGTEAFF.

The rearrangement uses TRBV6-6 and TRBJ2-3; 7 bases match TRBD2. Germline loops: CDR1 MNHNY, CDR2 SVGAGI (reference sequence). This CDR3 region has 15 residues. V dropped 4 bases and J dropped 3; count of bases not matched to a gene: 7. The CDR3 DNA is TGTGCCAGCAGTTCCAGGGACGGGAGGACAGATACGCAGTATTTT. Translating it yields CASSSRDGRTDTQYF.

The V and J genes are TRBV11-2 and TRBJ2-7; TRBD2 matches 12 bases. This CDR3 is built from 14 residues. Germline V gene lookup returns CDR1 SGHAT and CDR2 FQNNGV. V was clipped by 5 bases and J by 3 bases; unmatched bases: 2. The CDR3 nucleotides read TGTGCCAGCAGCCAACTAGCGGGAGGCTACGAGCAGTACTTC. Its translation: CASSQLAGGYEQYF.

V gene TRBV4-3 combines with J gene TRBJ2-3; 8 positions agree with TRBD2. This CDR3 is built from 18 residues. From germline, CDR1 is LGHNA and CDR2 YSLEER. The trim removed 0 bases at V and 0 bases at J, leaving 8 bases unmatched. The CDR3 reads CASSQDGGASGSTDTQYF. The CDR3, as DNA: TGCGCCAGCAGCCAAGATGGGGGGGCTAGCGGGAGCACAGATACGCAGTATTTT.

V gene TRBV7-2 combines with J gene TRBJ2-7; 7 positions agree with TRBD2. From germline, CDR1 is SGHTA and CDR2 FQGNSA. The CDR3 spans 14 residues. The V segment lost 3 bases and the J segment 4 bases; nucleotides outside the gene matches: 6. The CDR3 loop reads CASSLGGSGYEQYF. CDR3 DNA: TGTGCCAGCAGCTTGGGGGGGAGTGGATACGAGCAGTACTTC.